This TCR beta chain was sequenced during a study of blood T cell repertoires in COVID-19. The ends lost 1 base at V and 2 bases at J; junction bases unmatched: 4. The CDR3 totals 15 residues. From germline, CDR1 is SGHVS and CDR2 FQNEAQ. Produced via immunoSEQ multiplex PCR; TCRdb's table is partial and in-frame only. The table lists about 200,000 clones, 65% to 80% of them singletons. Sequenced material: peripheral blood. This rearrangement joins TRBV7-8 to TRBJ2-7, with 8 positions matching TRBD1. The origin of this receptor is a man aged 45-60 years who had recovered from COVID-19. This CDR3 is CASSLEDRATYEQYF. The DNA for the CDR3 is TGTGCCAGCAGCTTAGAGGACAGGGCCACCTACGAGCAGTACTTC. The full variable domain, its missing parts supplied by reference TRBV7-8 and TRBJ2-7, is GAGVSQSPRYKVAKRGQDVALRCDPISGHVSLFWYQQALGQGPEFLTYFQNEAQLDKSGLPSDRFFAERPEGSVSTLKIQRTQQEDSAVYLCASSLEDRATYEQYFGPGTRLTVT.